Following are 9 T cell receptor beta chains from one sample sequenced in a study of neurological immune-mediated disorders. Using its own MiXCR run on the 5' RACE reads, TCRdb lists one record per CDR3 protein. The sample comprises more than 15,000 distinct CDR3 sequences, approximately 15% of which are singletons, and 6% to 8.5% rests with the top ten. Material: CD4+ T cells from blood. These TCRs come from a woman aged 55-70 years with HTLV-1-associated myelopathy (HAM/TSP).

This clonotype occurred many times. V usage is TRBV20-1 and J usage is TRBJ1-1, with a weak D call TRBD1 (5 bases). This CDR3 has 15 residues. Germline V CDR1 and CDR2: DFQATT, SNEGSKA (reference sequence). V was trimmed by 2 bases and J by 5 bases, leaving 18 bases between them. CDR3 sequence reads: CSARRAGGGVTEAFF. The CDR3 DNA is TGCAGTGCTAGAAGGGCAGGCGGGGGGGTAACTGAAGCTTTCTTT.

This clonotype is medium-sized. The V and J genes are TRBV20-1 and TRBJ1-1, with D possibly matching TRBD1 (6 bases). Per germline, CDR1 DFQATT and CDR2 SNEGSKA (reference sequence). The CDR3 contains 14 residues. Deletions cut 6 bases from V and 1 base from J, with 15 bases between. The CDR3 DNA sequence: TGCAGTGCCTACCGGACGGGGGCGAACACTGAAGCTTTCTTT. Translating gives CSAYRTGANTEAFF.

This clonotype was seen a few times. The chain is built from TRBV7-9 and TRBJ1-1, with D maybe TRBD1 (5 bases). Germline CDR1 reads SEHNR; CDR2 reads FQNEAQ (reference sequence). This CDR3 contains 17 residues. The V and J ends lost 4 bases and 2 bases respectively, with 20 bases between them. CDR3 region: CASSSAGGTWGNTEAFF. Here the CDR3 DNA reads TGTGCCAGCAGCTCGGCCGGTGGGACCTGGGGTAACACTGAAGCTTTCTTT.

This clonotype occurred many times. The chain employs TRBV18 and TRBJ1-5; D is uncertain. Germline V gene lookup returns CDR1 KGHSH and CDR2 LQKENI. The ends were cut back, 2 bases at V and 7 bases at J, with 9 bases in the middle. CDR3 length: 13 residues. The CDR3 is CASSPTREQPQHF. In DNA, the CDR3 is TGTGCCAGCTCACCAACAAGGGAACAGCCCCAGCATTTT.

Many counts were recorded for this clonotype. CDR3 sequence: CSARPGTAKAGYQYF. DNA for the CDR3: TGCAGTGCTAGACCCGGGACAGCCAAGGCCGGTTACCAGTACTTC. This rearrangement joins TRBV20-1 to TRBJ2-7; 7 nucleotides match TRBD1. CDR3 length equals 15 residues. The germline gives CDR1 DFQATT, CDR2 SNEGSKA (reference sequence). Germline trimming cut 2 bases from V and 10 bases from J; bases unmatched to any gene: 17.

This clonotype has a count of ten or more. The chain recombines TRBV7-2 with TRBJ2-3, with TRBD1 identical over 12 bases. The length of the CDR3 is 15 residues. Losses at the gene ends were 8 bases for V and 4 bases for J; bases not matched to a gene: 7. Looked up from germline, CDR1 is SGHTA and CDR2 is FQGNSA. In nucleotides, the CDR3 is TGTGCCAGCTCCAGGGACAGGGGGCCACCAGATACGCAGTATTTT. This encodes CASSRDRGPPDTQYF.

This clonotype was found many times. Germline is not matched at one junction end, which may reflect a read error. The chain links TRBV7-2 to TRBJ1-2; D is ambiguous. Germline V gene lookup returns CDR1 SGHTA and CDR2 FQGNSA. CDR3 size: 13 residues. The CDR3, as DNA: TGTGCCAGCAGCTTACCCTCCAGGATAGTTCCACTCTTC. Its translation: CASSLPSRIVPLF.

In its sample, this clonotype is medium-sized. This chain joins TRBV20-1 and TRBJ1-3; D not certain. CDR1 and CDR2 (germline): DFQATT, SNEGSKA (reference sequence). The CDR3 loop spans 14 amino acids. V lost 4 bases and J 4 bases, leaving 14 bases between the germline ends. CDR3 region: CSATGLTPGNTIYF. As DNA, the CDR3 is TGCAGTGCTACCGGACTGACTCCGGGAAACACCATATATTTT.

The rearrangement joins TRBV12-3 or TRBV12-4 to TRBJ2-7, with 8 positions matching TRBD2. Trimming removed 2 bases from V and 0 bases from J; junction bases left unmatched: 0. This CDR3 region has 14 residues. The CDR3 is CASSLLAGSYEQYF. CDR3 bases: TGTGCCAGCAGTTTACTAGCGGGCTCCTACGAGCAGTACTTC.